One sample yielded the 20 T cell receptor beta chains listed below, sequenced in a study of blood T cell repertoires in COVID-19. Data came from immunoSEQ multiplex PCR; TCRdb stores just in-frame clones and leaves some out. This sample has about 380,000 clones, with approximately 88% found just once. Material for sequencing was peripheral blood. The receptors were gathered from a man aged 35 to 55 with acute or convalescent COVID-19.

The genes are TRBV19 and TRBJ2-5; 9 bases fit TRBD2. Germline values: CDR1 LNHDA, CDR2 SQIVND (reference sequence). CDR3 length: 14 amino acids. V shed 5 bases and J 3 bases; nucleotides not matched to a gene: 4. CDR3 protein: CASSPLAGEETQYF. CDR3 coding DNA: TGTGCCAGTAGTCCCTTAGCGGGGGAAGAGACCCAGTACTTC.

The J gene is TRBJ1-1, the V gene TRBV7-2; no clear D gene. V was clipped by 6 bases and J by 5 bases, with 10 bases between them. Germline lookup yields CDR1 SGHTA and CDR2 FQGNSA. The CDR3 has 12 residues. Written as DNA, the CDR3 is TGTGCCAGCAGGGGAGGGAGTACTGAAGCTTTCTTT. Translating it yields CASRGGSTEAFF.

This chain uses TRBV5-6 with TRBJ2-7; TRBD2 matches 8 bases. The CDR3 runs 15 residues. J gave up 1 base and V 6 bases, and 9 bases lay outside the gene matches. The germline V gene has CDR1 SGHDT and CDR2 YYEEEE. The CDR3 protein is CASTRGGGSSYEQYF. CDR3 coding DNA: TGTGCCAGCACCCGGGGGGGCGGGAGTTCCTACGAGCAGTACTTC.

The chain joins TRBV19 to TRBJ1-2, with D possibly TRBD1 on 5 matching bases. The CDR3 sequence is 16 residues long. CDR1 LNHDA and CDR2 SQIVND come from the germline V gene (reference sequence). V lost 3 bases, J lost 4 bases, and 18 bases lay in between. The CDR3 DNA sequence: TGTGCCAGTAGTATGTCGGCAGGGCGAACCTCCTATGGCTACACCTTC. Residues: CASSMSAGRTSYGYTF.

The chain links TRBV28 to TRBJ2-6; 8 nucleotides match TRBD1. The germline CDR1 and CDR2 sequences are MDHEN and SYDVKM. The length of the CDR3 is 18 residues. The trim removed 3 bases at V and 2 bases at J, leaving 9 bases unmatched. The CDR3 sequence: CASSLPGSGGAGANVLTF. The DNA for the CDR3 is TGTGCCAGCAGTTTGCCGGGCTCAGGGGGCGCTGGGGCCAACGTCCTGACTTTC.

The V gene is TRBV27, the J gene TRBJ1-2; the match to TRBD1 covers 7 bases. CDR3 length: 13 amino acids. Trimming took 2 bases from V and 6 from J; bases not matched to a gene: 3. Per the germline V gene, CDR1 is MNHEY and CDR2 is SMNVEV (reference sequence). The CDR3 DNA is TGTGCCAGCAGTTTAAACAGGGGCAATGGCTACACCTTC. Amino acids: CASSLNRGNGYTF.

Of note for this clone: The junction departs from the called germline gene at one end, perhaps through a read error. V usage is TRBV6-5 and J usage is TRBJ2-2; no clear D. The germline CDR1 and CDR2 sequences are MNHEY and SVGAGI. The CDR3 is 13 amino acids. Here the CDR3 reads CATSPVHTGELFF. In nucleotides, the CDR3 is TGTGCCACCAGTCCAGTTCACACCGGGGAGCTGTTTTTT.

J is TRBJ2-7 and V is TRBV20-1, with 8 bases fitting TRBD2. Germline V lookup: CDR1 DFQATT, CDR2 SNEGSKA (reference sequence). V shed 6 bases and J 7 bases; nucleotides not matched to a gene: 5. The CDR3 consists of 11 residues. The CDR3 region is CSARLASEQYF. CDR3 nucleotide sequence: TGCAGTGCCAGACTAGCGAGTGAGCAGTACTTC.

This chain joins TRBV19 and TRBJ1-1; no firm D call. V lost 4 bases, J lost 7 bases, and 10 bases lay in between. The V gene's germline CDR1 is LNHDA and CDR2 SQIVND (reference sequence). The CDR3 loop spans 12 amino acids. The CDR3 here is CASSTGRNEAFF. CDR3 DNA sequence: TGTGCCAGTAGTACTGGGAGAAATGAAGCTTTCTTT.

The V and J genes are TRBV4-2 and TRBJ2-3, with TRBD1 matching over 10 bases. This CDR3 comprises 16 residues. The trim removed 4 bases at V and 4 bases at J, leaving 8 bases unmatched. Germline CDR1 LGHNA, CDR2 YNFKEQ. As DNA, the CDR3 is TGTGCCAGCAGCCTGCTCCGGGACAGGGGCTCAGATACGCAGTATTTT. Amino acid sequence: CASSLLRDRGSDTQYF.

This sequence joins TRBV9 and TRBJ2-1; the D gene is possibly TRBD2 (7 bases). The CDR3 is made up of 15 amino acids. CDR1 is SGDLS and CDR2 is YYNGEE in the germline V gene. V was shortened by 3 bases and J by 7 bases, with 17 bases between the two germline ends. The CDR3 loop reads CASSAEGGAMNEQFF. CDR3 sequence (DNA): TGTGCCAGCAGCGCCGAGGGGGGGGCTATGAATGAGCAGTTCTTC.

The chain has TRBV2 and TRBJ2-7; D gene ambiguous. Germline CDR1 reads SNHLY; CDR2 reads FYNNEI. Deletions cut 6 bases from V and 3 bases from J, with 6 bases between. This CDR3 has 11 residues. DNA for the CDR3: TGTGCCAGCAGGCGCGTCTACGAGCAGTACTTC. The encoded protein is CASRRVYEQYF. The full variable domain, its missing parts supplied by reference TRBV2 and TRBJ2-7, is EPEVTQTPSHQVTQMGQEVILRCVPISNHLYFYWYRQILGQKVEFLVSFYNNEISEKSEIFDDQFSVERPDGSNFTLKIRSTKLEDSAMYFCASRRVYEQYFGPGTRLTVT.

The chain links TRBV30 to TRBJ1-5, with a possible D match to TRBD1 (6 bases). Germline CDR1 reads GTSNPN; CDR2 reads SVGIG (reference sequence). V lost 5 bases and J 6 bases, leaving 14 bases between the germline ends. The CDR3 totals 13 residues. CDR3 loop: CAWGQTASQPQHF. The DNA of the CDR3 is TGTGCCTGGGGACAGACTGCTTCTCAGCCCCAGCATTTT. The full variable domain, rest sourced from reference TRBV30 and TRBJ1-5, is SQTIHQWPATLVQPVGSPLSLECTVEGTSNPNLYWYRQAAGRGLQLLFYSVGIGQISSEVPQNLSASRPQDRQFILSSKKLLLSDSGFYLCAWGQTASQPQHFGDGTRLSIL.

The CDR3: CASSRQSYGYTF. CDR3 coding DNA: TGTGCCAGCAGTAGACAGTCTTATGGCTACACCTTC. The V and J genes are TRBV28 and TRBJ1-2, with a possible D match to TRBD1 (5 bases). Trimming left V 5 bases short and J 5 bases short, with 9 bases between. Germline lookup yields CDR1 MDHEN and CDR2 SYDVKM. CDR3 size: 12 residues.

J is TRBJ2-7 and V is TRBV4-3, with unresolved D. Germline V lookup: CDR1 LGHNA, CDR2 YSLEER. The CDR3 is 14 amino acids. The V end was cut by 3 bases, the J end by 0 bases, with 9 bases between. The CDR3 reads CASSQSRSSYEQYF. As DNA, the CDR3 is TGCGCCAGCAGCCAGAGTAGAAGCTCCTACGAGCAGTACTTC.

The chain has TRBV7-3 and TRBJ2-1; TRBD2 is a possible D gene (6 bases). Germline values: CDR1 SGHTA, CDR2 FQGTGA. The V end was cut by 5 bases, the J end by 9 bases, with 17 bases between. This CDR3 has 14 residues. The DNA for the CDR3 is TGTGCCAGCAGCCCACGGGGGAACTGGGGTGAGCAGTTCTTC. Its translation: CASSPRGNWGEQFF.

The rearrangement uses TRBV5-5 and TRBJ2-1; TRBD1 might be the D (5 bases). The CDR3 runs to 18 residues. V lost 3 bases, J lost 5 bases, and 24 bases lay in between. Germline loops: CDR1 SGHKS, CDR2 YYEKEE (reference sequence). This CDR3 is CASSSDTTTPGYHNEQFF. The DNA for the CDR3 is TGTGCCAGCAGCTCCGATACCACGACGCCAGGGTACCACAATGAGCAGTTCTTC.

V is TRBV9 and J is TRBJ1-1, with TRBD1 matching over 9 bases. The junction had 4 bases not matched to a gene; V was cut back by 0 bases and J by 4 bases. This CDR3 is 15 amino acids long. Germline V lookup: CDR1 SGDLS, CDR2 YYNGEE. For the CDR3, the DNA is TGTGCCAGCAGCGTAGGAACAGGGGGCGTCACTGAAGCTTTCTTT. Encoded protein: CASSVGTGGVTEAFF.

This sequence joins TRBV12-3 or TRBV12-4 and TRBJ1-1; D not certain. V was shortened by 5 bases and J by 7 bases, with 5 bases between the two germline ends. The CDR3 is made up of 10 amino acids. The CDR3 bases are TGTGCCAGCAGTCCCCATGAAGCTTTCTTT. It yields the protein CASSPHEAFF.

The gene calls are TRBV6-6 and TRBJ1-6, with TRBD1 matching over 9 bases. From germline, CDR1 is MNHNY and CDR2 SVGAGI (reference sequence). Unmatched junction bases numbered 5, after V lost 8 bases and J lost 9 bases. The CDR3 totals 13 residues. The CDR3 DNA sequence: TGTGCCAGCGGGGACAGGGAGATTTCACCCCTCCACTTT. It is translated as CASGDREISPLHF.